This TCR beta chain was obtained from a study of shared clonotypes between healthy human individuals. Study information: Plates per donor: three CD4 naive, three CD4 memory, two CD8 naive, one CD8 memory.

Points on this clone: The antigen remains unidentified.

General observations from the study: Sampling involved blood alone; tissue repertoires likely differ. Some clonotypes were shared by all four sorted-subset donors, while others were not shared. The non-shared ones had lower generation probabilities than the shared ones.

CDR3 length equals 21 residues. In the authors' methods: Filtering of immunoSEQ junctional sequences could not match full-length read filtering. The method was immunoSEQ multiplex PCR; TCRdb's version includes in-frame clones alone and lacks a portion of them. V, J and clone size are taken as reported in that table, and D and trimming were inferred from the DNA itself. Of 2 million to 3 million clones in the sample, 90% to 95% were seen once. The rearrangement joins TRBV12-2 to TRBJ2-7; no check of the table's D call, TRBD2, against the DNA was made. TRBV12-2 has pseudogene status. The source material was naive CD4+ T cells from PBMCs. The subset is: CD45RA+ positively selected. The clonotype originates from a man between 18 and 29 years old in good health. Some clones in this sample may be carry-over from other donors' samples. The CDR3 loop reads CASRLDPGGTGLPSPLYEQYF. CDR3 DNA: TGTGCAAGTCGCTTAGACCCCGGAGGCACTGGACTCCCTAGCCCACTCTACGAGCAGTACTTC.